Following are 5 T cell receptor beta chains from one sample sequenced in a study of blood T cell repertoires in COVID-19. The data were produced by immunoSEQ multiplex PCR, yet TCRdb's version contains in-frame clones alone and is incomplete. The sample has roughly 220,000 clones, more than 80% seen once. What was sequenced was peripheral blood. Receptors originate from a woman older than 75 with COVID-19, enrolled during active disease.

This rearrangement joins TRBV18 to TRBJ1-6; D not certain. V lost 8 bases and J lost 8, with 13 bases in between. The CDR3 is 13 amino acids. Germline CDR1 and CDR2: KGHSH and LQKENI. In nucleotides, the CDR3 is TGTGCCAGCCCCTACCGGGTTTATTCACCCCTCCACTTT. Translation gives CASPYRVYSPLHF.

The chain links TRBV7-2 to TRBJ2-3; 8 nucleotides align to TRBD1. Germline V CDR1 and CDR2: SGHTA, FQGNSA. J lost 3 bases, V lost 4 bases, and 3 bases had no gene match. The CDR3 covers 14 residues. CDR3 sequence: CASSSGGGTDTQYF. Written as DNA, the CDR3 is TGTGCCAGCAGCTCAGGGGGCGGGACAGATACGCAGTATTTT.

This clone occurred a few times. The chain combines TRBV10-3 with TRBJ2-7; TRBD1 is a possible D gene (6 bases). V gave up 4 bases and J gave up 2 bases, with 12 bases separating them. Looked up from germline, CDR1 is ENHRY and CDR2 is SYGVKD. The CDR3 runs 14 residues. The CDR3 DNA sequence: TGTGCCATCAGTGTGACAGGAGAAGCCTACGAGCAGTACTTC. Translated, it gives CAISVTGEAYEQYF.

The chain employs TRBV12-3 or TRBV12-4 and TRBJ1-2; no reliable D call. The CDR3 runs to 12 residues. The V gene lost 2 bases and the J gene lost 8 bases, with 9 bases spanning the gap. CDR3 bases: TGTGCCAGCAGTTTATCAGGTCCGGGCTACACCTTC. Its translation: CASSLSGPGYTF.

This rearrangement joins TRBV5-1 to TRBJ2-7, with D possibly matching TRBD1 (5 bases). The germline V and J ends were trimmed by 2 bases and 5 bases, with 8 bases remaining between them. The V gene's germline CDR1 is SGHRS and CDR2 YFSETQ. The CDR3 length is 12 residues. In DNA form, the CDR3 reads TGCGCCAGCAGCTTATTCAGGGACGAGCAGTACTTC. This encodes CASSLFRDEQYF.